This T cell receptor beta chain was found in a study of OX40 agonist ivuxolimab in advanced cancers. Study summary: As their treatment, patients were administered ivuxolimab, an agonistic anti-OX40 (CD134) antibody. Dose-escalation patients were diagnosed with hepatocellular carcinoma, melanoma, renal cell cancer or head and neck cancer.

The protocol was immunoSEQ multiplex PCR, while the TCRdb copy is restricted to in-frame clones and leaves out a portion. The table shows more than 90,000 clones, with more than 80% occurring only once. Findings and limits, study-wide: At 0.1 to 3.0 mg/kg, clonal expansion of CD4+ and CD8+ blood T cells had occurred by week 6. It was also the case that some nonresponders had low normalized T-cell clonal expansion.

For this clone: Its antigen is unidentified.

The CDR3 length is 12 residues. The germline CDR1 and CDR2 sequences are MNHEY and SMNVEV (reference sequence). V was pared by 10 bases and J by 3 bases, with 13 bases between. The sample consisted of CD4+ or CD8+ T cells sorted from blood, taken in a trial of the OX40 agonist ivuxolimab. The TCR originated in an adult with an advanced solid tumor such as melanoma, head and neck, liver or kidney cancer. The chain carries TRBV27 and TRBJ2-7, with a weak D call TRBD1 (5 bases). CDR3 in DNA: TGTGCCACTACGGACAACCACTACGAGCAGTACTTC. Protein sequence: CATTDNHYEQYF.